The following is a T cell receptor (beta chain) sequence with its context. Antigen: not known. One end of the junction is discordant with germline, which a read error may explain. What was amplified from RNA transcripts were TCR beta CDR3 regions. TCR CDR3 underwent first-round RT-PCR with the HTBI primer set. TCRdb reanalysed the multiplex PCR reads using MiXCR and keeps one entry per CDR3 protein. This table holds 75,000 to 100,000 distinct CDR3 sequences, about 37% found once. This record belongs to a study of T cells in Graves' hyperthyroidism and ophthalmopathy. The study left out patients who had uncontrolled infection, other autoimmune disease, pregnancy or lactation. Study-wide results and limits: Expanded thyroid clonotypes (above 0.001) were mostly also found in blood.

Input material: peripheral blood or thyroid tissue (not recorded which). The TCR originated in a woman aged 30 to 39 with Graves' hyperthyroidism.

The CDR3 reads CASSPGGHTEAFF. DNA for the CDR3: TGTGCCAGCAGCCCAGGGGGTCACACTGAAGCTTTCTTC. This rearrangement joins TRBV7-6 to TRBJ1-1; 7 nucleotides line up with TRBD1. The CDR3 extends over 13 amino acids. Germline CDR1 and CDR2: SGHVS and FNYEAQ.